This record looks at one TCR beta chain sequence and its context. The data derive from a study of Ad26.COV2.S vaccination and SARS-CoV-2 variants. This sample's treatment: roughly 18 received Ad26.COV2.S at low or high dose, single or two shots; about 5 received placebo; per-sample allocation not given. The investigators took samples on day 63 after the first vaccine or placebo injection. Here immunoSEQ multiplex PCR was the method, and the copy in TCRdb shows in-frame clones only, minus some. The sample comprises 300,000 to 350,000 clones, around nine tenths of which are singletons, and about 5% rests with the top ten. The CDR3 contains 15 residues. The germline V gene has CDR1 MNHEY and CDR2 SVGAGI. Trimming took 0 bases from V and 3 from J, leaving 9 bases between them.

The rearrangement uses TRBV6-5 and TRBJ1-5; the D is unclear. The sample consisted of peripheral blood, taken in a trial of Ad26.COV2.S vaccine versus placebo. This clonotype originated in a person between 18 and 65 years old who received the Ad26.COV2.S COVID-19 vaccine or a placebo. The CDR3 coding sequence is TGTGCCAGCAGTTACTCTTCCGTAGCCAATCAGCCCCAGCATTTT. Protein: CASSYSSVANQPQHF.